Shown below are 28 T cell receptor beta chains from a single sample sequenced in a study of blood T cell repertoires in COVID-19. The method was immunoSEQ multiplex PCR; TCRdb's version includes in-frame clones alone and lacks a portion of them. The data hold fewer than 150,000 clones, with roughly 86% observed a single time. Sequencing used peripheral blood. The receptors were gathered from a woman between 55 and 75 years old with acute or convalescent COVID-19.

J is TRBJ1-5 and V is TRBV28; TRBD1 agrees at 8 bases. V shed 6 bases, J shed 3 bases, and the junction held 13 bases outside the gene matches. This CDR3 is 17 amino acids long. The germline V gene has CDR1 MDHEN and CDR2 SYDVKM. The CDR3 here is CASSPDRGSFVNQPQHF. DNA for the CDR3: TGTGCCAGCAGCCCCGACAGGGGAAGTTTTGTCAATCAGCCCCAGCATTTT.

The chain carries TRBV6-1 and TRBJ1-6, with a weak D call TRBD1 (5 bases). V gave up 1 base and J gave up 10 bases, with 8 bases separating them. The germline gives CDR1 MNHNS, CDR2 SASEGT. The CDR3 sequence is 13 residues long. The CDR3 DNA is TGTGCCAGCAGTGAAGGATCAGGGTCACCCCTCCACTTT. This translates into CASSEGSGSPLHF.

The chain recombines TRBV7-9 with TRBJ1-1; the D gene is possibly TRBD1 (6 bases). The CDR3 sequence is 12 residues long. Germline values: CDR1 SEHNR, CDR2 FQNEAQ (reference sequence). V was shortened by 3 bases and J by 10 bases, with 12 bases between the two germline ends. Here the CDR3 reads CASSFGGGGAFF. CDR3 nucleotides: TGTGCCAGCAGCTTTGGGGGAGGGGGAGCTTTCTTT.

The rearrangement links TRBV6-6 to TRBJ2-5, with 10 bases identical to TRBD2. The length of the CDR3 is 15 residues. Germline-derived CDR1 and CDR2 are MNHNY and SVGAGI (reference sequence). J gave up 1 base and V 6 bases, and 5 bases lay outside the gene matches. In DNA form, the CDR3 reads TGTGCCAGCAGAGGACTAGCGGCCTCCCAAGAGACCCAGTACTTC. Translating gives CASRGLAASQETQYF.

The chain couples TRBV2 to TRBJ1-4; D is ambiguous. V lost 3 bases to trimming and J lost 3 bases, with 11 bases between them. This CDR3 spans 15 amino acids. CDR1 is SNHLY, CDR2 FYNNEI, per germline. For the CDR3, the DNA is TGTGCCAGCAGTGAGGCTGGGCTGCCTAATGAAAAACTGTTTTTT. Its protein product is CASSEAGLPNEKLFF.

The CDR3 DNA reads TGTGCCAGCAGTGAAGGGGCCCTCGAATATGGCTACACCTTC. Translated, it gives CASSEGALEYGYTF. The chain is built from TRBV6-1 and TRBJ1-2; D gene ambiguous. V was trimmed by 1 base and J by 5 bases, leaving 11 bases between them. This CDR3 contains 14 residues. Germline V lookup: CDR1 MNHNS, CDR2 SASEGT.

V gene TRBV29-1 combines with J gene TRBJ1-2; D possibly corresponds to TRBD1 (6 bases). The CDR3 loop spans 14 amino acids. Trimming took 4 bases from V and 1 from J, leaving 13 bases between them. Per germline, CDR1 SQVTM and CDR2 ANQGSEA. CDR3 nucleotides: TGCAGCGTTGTGGCGGACAGTCTTAACTATGGCTACACCTTC. It yields the protein CSVVADSLNYGYTF.

By proportion, this clone is medium-sized. The chain carries TRBV3-1 (or the pseudogene TRBV3-2) and TRBJ1-2, with 8 bases that match TRBD1. The CDR3 spans 14 residues. The trim removed 2 bases at V and 4 bases at J, leaving 3 bases unmatched. Germline V gives CDR1 LGHDT, CDR2 YNNKEL (reference sequence). CDR3 nucleotides: TGTGCCAGCAGCCAAACCGGGACAGGCTATGGCTACACCTTC. Its protein is CASSQTGTGYGYTF.

This clone showed up just once. The CDR3 coding sequence is TGTGCCACCAGTGATGGACCCGGGACTCAGCAGTTCTTC. This gives the protein CATSDGPGTQQFF. The genes are TRBV24-1 and TRBJ2-1; D may be TRBD2 (6 bases). V shed 3 bases and J shed 11 bases, with 13 bases lying between them. CDR1 and CDR2 from the germline V gene are KGHDR and SFDVKD. The CDR3 spans 13 residues.

CDR3 sequence (DNA): TGTGCTAGTGACCGGACAGTGATGAACACTGAAGCTTTCTTT. Amino acid sequence: CASDRTVMNTEAFF. This sequence joins TRBV12-5 and TRBJ1-1, with D maybe TRBD1 (6 bases). The ends were cut back, 7 bases at V and 0 bases at J, with 12 bases in the middle. The germline gives CDR1 LGHNT, CDR2 FRNRAP. CDR3 length equals 14 residues.

V and J are TRBV5-4 and TRBJ2-7, with 7 positions matching TRBD2. The V segment lost 5 bases and the J segment 1 base; nucleotides outside the gene matches: 6. Germline CDR1 is SGHNT and CDR2 is YYREEE (reference sequence). The CDR3 covers 14 residues. CDR3 sequence reads: CASSSGTTSYEQYF. CDR3 DNA sequence: TGTGCCAGCAGTTCCGGGACTACATCCTACGAGCAGTACTTC.

This clone was seen a handful of times. The chain combines TRBV6-5 with TRBJ2-2, with D possibly matching TRBD2 (6 bases). Germline CDR1 and CDR2: MNHEY and SVGAGI. This CDR3 spans 14 amino acids. Trimming stripped 4 bases from V and 7 bases from J, with 13 bases between. The CDR3 region is CASSSGTGVGELFF. The CDR3 DNA is TGTGCCAGCAGTTCCGGGACTGGGGTCGGGGAGCTGTTTTTT.

V and J are TRBV9 and TRBJ1-6; possibly TRBD1 for D (6 bases). V dropped 3 bases and J dropped 12 bases, with 10 bases sitting between them. This CDR3 is 12 amino acids long. Germline V gives CDR1 SGDLS, CDR2 YYNGEE. CDR3 sequence: CASSDTGLPLHF. Here the CDR3 DNA reads TGTGCCAGCAGCGACACAGGGTTACCCCTCCACTTT.

This clone was observed a single time. The chain has TRBV20-1 and TRBJ1-5; no clear D gene. The germline CDR1 and CDR2 sequences are DFQATT and SNEGSKA (reference sequence). This CDR3 has 14 residues. Trimming took 3 bases from V and 5 from J, leaving 14 bases between them. DNA of the CDR3: TGCAGTGCTAGTCTCCCCTTGTCAGATCAGCCCCAGCATTTT. Its translation: CSASLPLSDQPQHF.

The V call is TRBV5-1, the J call TRBJ1-4; perhaps TRBD1 as D (5 bases). Germline assignment: CDR1 SGHRS and CDR2 YFSETQ. Trimming removed 2 bases at V and 9 bases at J, with 23 bases between. This CDR3 is 17 amino acids long. The CDR3 DNA follows: TGCGCCAGCAGCTTAGCACTCCAGGGAGGGGCGGCGAAAAAACTGTTTTTT. Its translation is CASSLALQGGAAKKLFF.

The genes are TRBV18 and TRBJ1-2, with D perhaps TRBD1 (5 bases). The germline V and J ends were trimmed by 3 bases and 7 bases, with 9 bases remaining between them. Germline-derived CDR1 and CDR2 are KGHSH and LQKENI. The CDR3 spans 12 residues. In nucleotides, the CDR3 is TGTGCCAGCTCACCCGGGGGGGTTGGCTACACCTTC. It encodes CASSPGGVGYTF.

This clone came up once. The chain employs TRBV11-2 and TRBJ1-4; the D gene is possibly TRBD1 (6 bases). This CDR3 contains 14 residues. Germline V gene sequence: CDR1 SGHAT, CDR2 FQNNGV. The V end was cut by 5 bases, the J end by 5 bases, with 12 bases between. CDR3 in DNA: TGTGCCAGCAGCACGGACAGCCTAAATGAAAAACTGTTTTTT. Translating gives CASSTDSLNEKLFF.

The rearrangement links TRBV5-4 to TRBJ1-4, with a tentative D call TRBD1 (6 bases). Germline V gives CDR1 SGHNT, CDR2 YYREEE (reference sequence). V dropped 4 bases and J dropped 8 bases, with 12 bases sitting between them. The CDR3 sequence is 13 residues long. CDR3 protein: CASSPPGTEKLFF. The CDR3 coding sequence is TGTGCCAGCAGCCCCCCCGGGACAGAAAAACTGTTTTTT.

This chain connects TRBV19 to TRBJ2-3; TRBD2 aligns across 10 bases. Looked up from germline, CDR1 is LNHDA and CDR2 is SQIVND (reference sequence). The CDR3 spans 14 residues. Trimming cost V 6 bases and J 0 bases; bases outside gene matches: 0. The DNA of the CDR3 is TGTGCCAGTAGGACTAGCGGGAGCACAGATACGCAGTATTTT. Its protein is CASRTSGSTDTQYF.

The CDR3 protein is CAEGQALPPYEQYF. Written as DNA, the CDR3 is TGTGCCGAGGGACAGGCTCTCCCCCCCTACGAGCAGTACTTC. The V call is TRBV7-9, the J call TRBJ2-7; 8 nucleotides align to TRBD1. Germline V CDR1 and CDR2: SEHNR, FQNEAQ (reference sequence). V gave up 11 bases and J gave up 2 bases; unmatched junction bases: 11. The length of the CDR3 is 14 residues.

The chain couples TRBV6-5 to TRBJ1-4, with 8 bases matching TRBD1. This CDR3 contains 14 residues. J gave up 8 bases and V 10 bases, and 12 bases lay outside the gene matches. Germline CDR1 MNHEY, CDR2 SVGAGI. The CDR3 DNA reads TGTGCCACCCTATCCGGGACAGGACGCGAAAAACTGTTTTTT. Amino acid sequence: CATLSGTGREKLFF.

Notes on this clone: The junction departs from germline at one end; a sequencing error may be responsible. This chain links TRBV7-7 with TRBJ2-5; 9 bases line up with TRBD2. Germline V gives CDR1 SSHAT, CDR2 FNYEAQ (reference sequence). The CDR3 totals 18 residues. The CDR3 DNA reads as TGTGCTAGCAGCCAAAATCCCGGGCTAGCGGGATTGGAAGAGACCCAGTACTTC. Protein sequence: CASSQNPGLAGLEETQYF.

CDR3 region: CAWSVREGDAEAFF. In DNA form, the CDR3 reads TGTGCCTGGAGTGTACGCGAGGGGGATGCTGAAGCTTTCTTT. The V call is TRBV30, the J call TRBJ1-1; possible D gene TRBD1, 6 bases. The V and J ends lost 0 bases and 6 bases respectively, with 14 bases between them. Germline V gene lookup returns CDR1 GTSNPN and CDR2 SVGIG (reference sequence). CDR3 length: 14 residues.

V and J are TRBV3-1 (or the pseudogene TRBV3-2) and TRBJ2-5, with D possibly matching TRBD1 (5 bases). The ends were cut back, 1 base at V and 7 bases at J, with 7 bases in the middle. CDR1 and CDR2 (germline): LGHDT, YNNKEL (reference sequence). This CDR3 spans 12 amino acids. The CDR3 DNA sequence: TGTGCCAGCAGCCAAGTACAGGTGACCCAGTACTTC. Translating it yields CASSQVQVTQYF.

V gene TRBV20-1 combines with J gene TRBJ2-2, with a tentative D call TRBD2 (6 bases). The CDR3 extends over 13 amino acids. V was pared by 3 bases and J by 5 bases, with 10 bases between. Germline CDR1 DFQATT, CDR2 SNEGSKA (reference sequence). Written as DNA, the CDR3 is TGCAGTGCTAGTCGGAGGGCAACCGGGGAGCTGTTTTTT. Translating gives CSASRRATGELFF.

CDR3 sequence (DNA): TGTGCCAGCATGCGCGGGGGGACCGAGACCCAGTACTTC. It yields the protein CASMRGGTETQYF. The chain combines TRBV28 with TRBJ2-5; TRBD2 aligns across 8 bases. Germline V lookup: CDR1 MDHEN, CDR2 SYDVKM. V lost 7 bases, J lost 5 bases, and 6 bases stayed unmatched. CDR3 size: 13 residues.

The V gene is TRBV10-3, the J gene TRBJ2-1; 9 bases match TRBD2. Germline-derived CDR1 and CDR2 are ENHRY and SYGVKD. The J segment lost 3 bases and the V segment lost 4 bases, leaving 4 bases of the junction unmatched. This CDR3 contains 15 residues. This CDR3 is CAISGGREGYNEQFF. CDR3 in DNA: TGTGCCATCAGTGGGGGGCGGGAGGGCTACAATGAGCAGTTCTTC.

This sequence joins TRBV9 and TRBJ2-2; possibly TRBD2 for D (6 bases). The CDR3 has 18 amino acids. The V gene lost 0 bases and the J gene lost 6 bases, with 21 bases spanning the gap. Germline-derived CDR1 and CDR2 are SGDLS and YYNGEE. CDR3 loop: CASSVGLLGASAPGELFF. The CDR3 bases are TGTGCCAGCAGCGTAGGTCTTCTAGGGGCTAGCGCTCCCGGGGAGCTGTTTTTT. The full variable domain, with the rest looked up from reference TRBV9 and TRBJ2-2, is DSGVTQTPKHLITATGQRVTLRCSPRSGDLSVYWYQQSLDQGLQFLIQYYNGEERAKGNILERFSAQQFPDLHSELNLSSLELGDSALYFCASSVGLLGASAPGELFFGEGSRLTVL.